One and the same sample provided the 31 T cell receptor beta chains below, sequenced in a study of blood T cell repertoires in COVID-19. The assay was immunoSEQ multiplex PCR, and TCRdb's table has in-frame clones only and misses some. The sample includes approximately 170,000 clones, approximately 84% of them seen just once. The sequenced sample was PBMCs or T cells enriched from blood (not recorded which). All receptors come from a woman in her twenties or thirties who had recovered from COVID-19.

The chain links TRBV21-1 to TRBJ1-4; TRBD1, the table's D call, was not compared with the DNA. TRBV21-1 is classified as a pseudogene. The CDR3 is 17 residues long. The CDR3 coding sequence is TGTGCCAGCAGCATTGGACAGGGGACTTCAACTAATGAAAAACTGTTTTTT. Amino acid sequence: CASSIGQGTSTNEKLFF.

There are a few counts of this clone. This chain connects TRBV2 to TRBJ1-1, with D possibly matching TRBD1 (6 bases). V lost 3 bases and J lost 2, with 10 bases in between. Germline V gives CDR1 SNHLY, CDR2 FYNNEI. The CDR3 contains 14 residues. The CDR3 loop reads CASSDLQGNTEAFF. DNA for the CDR3: TGTGCCAGCAGTGATCTACAGGGAAACACTGAAGCTTTCTTT. Together with reference TRBV2 and TRBJ1-1, the CDR3 gives the full variable domain: EPEVTQTPSHQVTQMGQEVILRCVPISNHLYFYWYRQILGQKVEFLVSFYNNEISEKSEIFDDQFSVERPDGSNFTLKIRSTKLEDSAMYFCASSDLQGNTEAFFGQGTRLTVV.

The chain uses TRBV6-4 and TRBJ1-2; D might be TRBD1 (5 bases). Deletions cut 7 bases from V and 5 bases from J, with 20 bases between. Germline CDR1 reads MRHNA; CDR2 reads SNTAGT. The length of the CDR3 is 15 residues. CDR3 sequence: CASTERQGIGYGYTF. For the CDR3, the DNA is TGTGCCAGCACAGAAAGGCAGGGAATAGGATATGGCTACACCTTC.

This clone was found a few times. The chain joins TRBV7-9 to TRBJ1-3; perhaps TRBD1 as D (5 bases). The germline V gene encodes CDR1 SEHNR and CDR2 FQNEAQ (reference sequence). Trimming took off 0 bases at V and 1 base at J, with 10 bases between the two ends. The CDR3 totals 16 residues. The CDR3: CASSLALGTSGNTIYF. The CDR3 coding sequence is TGTGCCAGCAGCTTAGCGCTTGGGACTTCTGGAAACACCATATATTTT.

The chain is built from TRBV7-9 and TRBJ2-1, with 14 nucleotides matching TRBD2. Trimming removed 4 bases from V and 1 base from J; junction bases left unmatched: 9. Germline CDR1 is SEHNR and CDR2 is FQNEAQ (reference sequence). CDR3 size: 19 residues. CDR3 residues: CASSSPGTSGRGSYNEQFF. CDR3 bases: TGTGCCAGCAGCTCCCCAGGGACTAGCGGGAGAGGGTCCTACAATGAGCAGTTCTTC.

The count of this clone is one. The chain couples TRBV7-9 to TRBJ2-1; maybe TRBD2 (5 bases). The germline V gene has CDR1 SEHNR and CDR2 FQNEAQ (reference sequence). Trimming cost V 2 bases and J 13 bases, with 12 bases left between them. This CDR3 has 12 residues. CDR3 in DNA: TGTGCCAGCAGCTTATCTCCGGGGATTCAGTTCTTC. Translation gives CASSLSPGIQFF.

The chain combines TRBV24-1 with TRBJ1-1, with 7 bases fitting TRBD1. The CDR3 runs 13 residues. CDR1 and CDR2 (germline): KGHDR, SFDVKD. Germline trimming cut 3 bases from V and 12 bases from J; bases unmatched to any gene: 9. This chain's CDR3 is CATSDPVTGLTFF. The CDR3 bases are TGTGCCACCAGTGATCCGGTGACAGGGTTGACTTTCTTT.

The CDR3 loop is CASSFDRGQRGYTF. CDR3 nucleotide sequence: TGCGCCAGCAGCTTTGACAGGGGGCAAAGAGGCTACACCTTC. The V and J genes are TRBV5-1 and TRBJ1-2; 10 positions match TRBD1. This CDR3 contains 14 residues. V lost 2 bases and J lost 8; bases outside the gene matches: 6. The V gene's germline CDR1 is SGHRS and CDR2 YFSETQ.

There are a few counts of this clone. V gene TRBV4-2 combines with J gene TRBJ2-2, with 8 bases lining up with TRBD1. Germline lookup yields CDR1 LGHNA and CDR2 YNFKEQ. CDR3 length: 17 residues. With V trimmed by 0 bases and J by 4 bases, 7 bases remained unmatched. The CDR3 is CASSQDPRGRVTGELFF. DNA of the CDR3: TGTGCCAGCAGCCAAGACCCCAGGGGGCGGGTCACCGGGGAGCTGTTTTTT.

This clone was observed once. This chain uses TRBV7-8 with TRBJ2-5; the match to TRBD2 covers 7 bases. J gave up 2 bases and V 5 bases, and 11 bases lay outside the gene matches. CDR3 length: 16 amino acids. Germline CDR1 and CDR2: SGHVS and FQNEAQ. CDR3 DNA sequence: TGTGCCAGCAGCCCTACGGGGGGTATGATACAAGAGACCCAGTACTTC. As protein: CASSPTGGMIQETQYF.

The V and J genes are TRBV4-1 and TRBJ1-2; D is unclear. V lost 1 base and J 2 bases, leaving 5 bases between the germline ends. The CDR3 runs to 13 residues. Germline V gene sequence: CDR1 MGHRA, CDR2 YSYEKL. CDR3 sequence (DNA): TGCGCCAGCAGCCAAGTCAGGAACTATGGCTACACCTTC. As protein: CASSQVRNYGYTF.

V and J are TRBV11-2 and TRBJ2-1, with TRBD2 matching 9 bases. Germline V gives CDR1 SGHAT, CDR2 FQNNGV. V gave up 6 bases and J gave up 2 bases; unmatched junction bases: 8. The CDR3 extends over 16 amino acids. For the CDR3, the DNA is TGTGCCAGCAGGGGGATTAGCGGGAGCACCTACAATGAGCAGTTCTTC. Amino acids: CASRGISGSTYNEQFF.

The rearrangement uses TRBV6-2 or TRBV6-3 and TRBJ1-1, with unresolved D. The CDR3 has 13 residues. Germline CDR1 and CDR2: MNHEY and SVGEGT. The V end lost 5 bases, the J end lost 5 bases, and 12 bases lay between the germline ends. This chain's CDR3 is CASSIHPRTEAFF. CDR3 bases: TGTGCCAGCAGTATCCACCCGAGGACTGAAGCTTTCTTT.

This clone was seen a handful of times. This chain connects TRBV9 to TRBJ1-2, with 9 bases fitting TRBD1. Per the germline V gene, CDR1 is SGDLS and CDR2 is YYNGEE. Losses at the gene ends were 4 bases for V and 7 bases for J; bases not matched to a gene: 14. The CDR3 covers 16 residues. CDR3 sequence (DNA): TGTGCCAGCAGCCCCCAAGACAGGGGGTCAACGCGTGGCTACACCTTC. It codes for CASSPQDRGSTRGYTF. Drawing the rest from reference TRBV9 and TRBJ1-2, the complete variable domain is DSGVTQTPKHLITATGQRVTLRCSPRSGDLSVYWYQQSLDQGLQFLIQYYNGEERAKGNILERFSAQQFPDLHSELNLSSLELGDSALYFCASSPQDRGSTRGYTFGSGTRLTVV.

The chain recombines TRBV27 with TRBJ2-7; TRBD2 agrees at 11 bases. CDR1 MNHEY and CDR2 SMNVEV come from the germline V gene (reference sequence). The CDR3 covers 14 residues. After removal of 6 bases from V and 9 bases from J, the junction contained 10 bases not matched to a gene. The DNA for the CDR3 is TGTGCCAGCAGCACGGGACTAGCGGCCTCGTCGCAGTACGTC. Its translation is CASSTGLAASSQYV.

The V gene is TRBV29-1, the J gene TRBJ2-3; D call uncertain. CDR1 SQVTM and CDR2 ANQGSEA come from the germline V gene. V was shortened by 3 bases and J by 4 bases, with 11 bases between the two germline ends. The CDR3 contains 13 residues. The CDR3 loop reads CSVEGPFPDTQYF. CDR3 nucleotides: TGCAGCGTTGAGGGCCCCTTTCCAGATACGCAGTATTTT.

This clone was counted a few times. V is TRBV9 and J is TRBJ2-3; 9 nucleotides align to TRBD2. The germline CDR1 and CDR2 sequences are SGDLS and YYNGEE. The V and J ends lost 2 bases and 2 bases, in that order; junction bases with no gene match: 3. The CDR3 extends over 15 amino acids. This chain's CDR3 is CASSVGGGATDTQYF. In DNA, the CDR3 is TGTGCCAGCAGCGTCGGCGGGGGGGCCACAGATACGCAGTATTTT.

The rearrangement joins TRBV6-1 to TRBJ2-1; TRBD2 matches at 12 bases. The trim removed 2 bases at V and 9 bases at J, leaving 2 bases unmatched. This CDR3 is 14 amino acids long. The germline gives CDR1 MNHNS, CDR2 SASEGT. DNA for the CDR3: TGTGCCAGCAGTGAACTAGCGGGGGGGCTTGAGCAGTTCTTC. It translates to CASSELAGGLEQFF.

The chain uses TRBV6-5 and TRBJ1-3; 7 nucleotides align to TRBD1. Per the germline V gene, CDR1 is MNHEY and CDR2 is SVGAGI. CDR3 size: 16 residues. Trimming at V came to 2 bases and at J to 3 bases, leaving 7 bases not matched to a gene. The CDR3 protein is CASSYGDRVFGNTIYF. The CDR3 coding sequence is TGTGCCAGCAGTTACGGCGACAGGGTTTTTGGAAACACCATATATTTT.

This clone appeared a few times. The chain employs TRBV27 and TRBJ1-2; TRBD1 might be the D (5 bases). The V end was cut by 7 bases, the J end by 4 bases, with 25 bases between. The germline CDR1 and CDR2 sequences are MNHEY and SMNVEV (reference sequence). The CDR3 is 17 amino acids. CDR3 loop: CASTRSAGRRLGYGYTF. CDR3 DNA sequence: TGTGCCAGCACCCGATCGGCAGGGCGGCGCCTCGGCTATGGCTACACCTTC.

This chain uses TRBV7-9 with TRBJ2-3; perhaps TRBD2 as D (5 bases). The CDR3 totals 15 residues. Between the trimmed V and J ends, which lost 5 bases and 2 bases, there was a span of 14 bases. Germline V gene data show CDR1 as SEHNR and CDR2 as FQNEAQ (reference sequence). The CDR3 spells CASSPLSGNTDTQYF. The CDR3 coding sequence is TGTGCCAGCAGCCCGTTGAGCGGAAACACAGATACGCAGTATTTT.

V gene TRBV7-2 combines with J gene TRBJ1-1; a weak D match, TRBD1 (5 bases). The CDR3 has 15 amino acids. Germline CDR1 is SGHTA and CDR2 is FQGNSA. V lost 5 bases and J lost 1, with 14 bases in between. CDR3 protein: CASSDPGLGNTEAFF. DNA of the CDR3: TGTGCCAGCAGCGATCCGGGACTAGGGAACACTGAAGCTTTCTTT.

The rearrangement links TRBV7-9 to TRBJ1-2, with TRBD1 identical over 7 bases. Germline trimming cut 5 bases from V and 4 bases from J; bases unmatched to any gene: 10. The V gene's germline CDR1 is SEHNR and CDR2 FQNEAQ (reference sequence). CDR3 size: 15 residues. In DNA form, the CDR3 reads TGTGCCAGCAGCCTTAGTGGGGACAGATCCTATGGCTACACCTTC. This codes for CASSLSGDRSYGYTF.

V and J are TRBV19 and TRBJ2-7; 8 bases map to TRBD1. Germline V gene lookup returns CDR1 LNHDA and CDR2 SQIVND (reference sequence). The V segment lost 8 bases and the J segment 5 bases; nucleotides outside the gene matches: 8. The CDR3 consists of 13 residues. The chain's CDR3 is CASSLRQGNEQYF. CDR3 DNA: TGTGCCAGTTCCCTGAGACAGGGGAACGAGCAGTACTTC.

A single count supports this clone. The genes are TRBV21-1 and TRBJ1-2. TRBV21-1 is deemed a pseudogene. The CDR3 has 14 residues. CDR3 coding DNA: TGTGCCAGCAGCAAAGGGGCCGGGGGCTATGGCTACACCTTC. Protein product: CASSKGAGGYGYTF.

The chain uses TRBV18 and TRBJ1-5, with D perhaps TRBD1 (6 bases). Trimming stripped 1 base from V and 6 bases from J, with 16 bases between. The germline V gene has CDR1 KGHSH and CDR2 LQKENI. This CDR3 is built from 16 residues. The CDR3 loop reads CASSPQPQGWGQPQHF. CDR3 DNA sequence: TGTGCCAGCTCACCACAACCACAGGGCTGGGGTCAGCCCCAGCATTTT.

The rearrangement links TRBV9 to TRBJ2-7, with D tentatively TRBD2 (6 bases). Between the trimmed V and J ends, which lost 4 bases and 7 bases, there was a span of 12 bases. The CDR3 is made up of 12 amino acids. Germline values: CDR1 SGDLS, CDR2 YYNGEE. CDR3 sequence reads: CASSRGDHEQYF. The CDR3 DNA follows: TGTGCCAGCAGCCGCGGGGACCATGAGCAGTACTTC.

This clone was seen a single time. The rearrangement links TRBV20-1 to TRBJ2-3; D not resolved. The CDR3 is 10 amino acids. V gave up 6 bases and J gave up 8 bases, with 9 bases separating them. CDR1 is DFQATT and CDR2 is SNEGSKA in the germline V gene (reference sequence). In DNA, the CDR3 is TGCAGTGCGATGGCAAGTACGCAGTATTTT. It translates to CSAMASTQYF.

This chain joins TRBV19 and TRBJ2-7; D remains ambiguous. The CDR3 loop spans 13 amino acids. Germline V lookup: CDR1 LNHDA, CDR2 SQIVND (reference sequence). V lost 5 bases, J lost 4 bases, and 12 bases lay in between. DNA of the CDR3: TGTGCCAGTAGTCGCCGACACCAATACGAGCAGTACGTC. Its translation is CASSRRHQYEQYV.

This clone came up a few times. DNA for the CDR3: TGCGCCAGCAGCGTAATAGCGGGGGCCCACACAGATACGCAGTATTTT. This translates into CASSVIAGAHTDTQYF. The gene calls are TRBV5-1 and TRBJ2-3, with 9 bases fitting TRBD2. CDR3 size: 16 residues. Germline CDR1 and CDR2: SGHRS and YFSETQ. Trimming removed 4 bases from V and 2 bases from J; junction bases left unmatched: 8. Drawing the rest from reference TRBV5-1 and TRBJ2-3, the complete variable domain is KAGVTQTPRYLIKTRGQQVTLSCSPISGHRSVSWYQQTPGQGLQFLFEYFSETQRNKGNFPGRFSGRQFSNSRSEMNVSTLELGDSALYLCASSVIAGAHTDTQYFGPGTRLTVL.

The chain recombines TRBV5-1 with TRBJ1-1; D is perhaps TRBD1 (6 bases). The V end was cut by 6 bases, the J end by 1 base, with 16 bases between. Germline V gene data show CDR1 as SGHRS and CDR2 as YFSETQ. The CDR3 has 15 residues. The CDR3 bases are TGCGCCAGCAACGAGGGGGATGGGGCGAACACTGAAGCTTTCTTT. Translating it yields CASNEGDGANTEAFF.